This passage covers 14 T cell receptor beta chains from one sample sequenced in a study of immune evolution from preneoplasia to lung adenocarcinoma. Profiled with immunoSEQ multiplex PCR; TCRdb holds only in-frame clones, not every one. The sample shows roughly 5,100 clones, 60% to 85% of them seen only once. Sample: FFPE adjacent normal lung tissue. These receptors all stem from an older donor with lung adenocarcinoma.

The chain employs TRBV2 and TRBJ2-7, with D possibly matching TRBD1 (6 bases). V lost 10 bases, J lost 4 bases, and 20 bases lay in between. The CDR3 is 14 residues long. Germline V lookup: CDR1 SNHLY, CDR2 FYNNEI. The CDR3 is CATTPDRWGYEQYF. In nucleotides, the CDR3 is TGTGCCACCACACCCGACAGGTGGGGATACGAGCAGTACTTC.

The sample holds one count of this clone. This chain uses TRBV5-4 with TRBJ2-1, with unresolved D. Germline CDR1 is SGHNT and CDR2 is YYREEE (reference sequence). The CDR3 runs to 15 residues. V dropped 0 bases and J dropped 0 bases, with 7 bases sitting between them. The CDR3 DNA reads TGTGCCAGCAGCTTGGACGGTTACTCCTACAATGAGCAGTTCTTC. It yields the protein CASSLDGYSYNEQFF.

The chain is built from TRBV5-1 and TRBJ1-2, with TRBD1 as a possible D gene (6 bases). The CDR3 runs to 14 residues. Between the trimmed V and J ends, which lost 3 bases and 2 bases, there was a span of 11 bases. The V gene's germline CDR1 is SGHRS and CDR2 YFSETQ. The CDR3 nucleotides are TGCGCCAGCAGCTCCTGGGACACCAACTATGGCTACACCTTC. Encoded protein: CASSSWDTNYGYTF. Based on the CDR3 plus reference TRBV5-1 and TRBJ1-2, the full variable domain is KAGVTQTPRYLIKTRGQQVTLSCSPISGHRSVSWYQQTPGQGLQFLFEYFSETQRNKGNFPGRFSGRQFSNSRSEMNVSTLELGDSALYLCASSSWDTNYGYTFGSGTRLTVV.

The rearrangement joins TRBV6-5 to TRBJ2-7; D assignment may be TRBD1 or TRBD2 (5 bases each). V was clipped by 2 bases and J by 2 bases, with 13 bases between them. The CDR3 extends over 15 amino acids. The V gene's germline CDR1 is MNHEY and CDR2 SVGAGI. Here the CDR3 DNA reads TGTGCCAGCAGTTACAAATGGGACGGACCCTACGAGCAGTACTTC. This encodes CASSYKWDGPYEQYF.

V and J are TRBV27 and TRBJ2-7; a possible D gene is TRBD1 (6 bases). CDR1 is MNHEY, CDR2 SMNVEV, per germline (reference sequence). The CDR3 consists of 16 residues. The V end lost 0 bases, the J end lost 2 bases, and 14 bases lay between the germline ends. The chain's CDR3 is CASSLSIGTNTYEQYF. The CDR3 DNA follows: TGTGCCAGCAGTTTATCAATAGGGACAAATACCTACGAGCAGTACTTC.

The J gene is TRBJ2-7, the V gene TRBV5-1; TRBD2 is a possible D gene (5 bases). Looked up from germline, CDR1 is SGHRS and CDR2 is YFSETQ. Trimming removed 10 bases at V and 0 bases at J, with 14 bases between. This CDR3 region has 13 residues. The CDR3 spells CASTDYNSYEQYF. CDR3 sequence (DNA): TGCGCCTCCACCGACTATAACTCCTACGAGCAGTACTTC.

There are a few counts of this clone. The chain couples TRBV5-1 to TRBJ1-2; D gene unclear. The germline gives CDR1 SGHRS, CDR2 YFSETQ. The V and J ends lost 0 bases and 4 bases respectively, with 10 bases between them. This CDR3 is built from 14 residues. CDR3 sequence (DNA): TGCGCCAGCAGCTTGGAGGCCATACTCTATGGCTACACCTTC. Protein: CASSLEAILYGYTF.

V is TRBV19 and J is TRBJ1-2, with D possibly being TRBD1 (5 bases). V was cut by 8 bases and J by 4 bases, with 14 bases left in between. This CDR3 comprises 13 residues. Germline values: CDR1 LNHDA, CDR2 SQIVND (reference sequence). CDR3 bases: TGTGCCAGTTCTACGGGGCAGCTCTATGGCTACACCTTC. Encoded protein: CASSTGQLYGYTF.

The chain couples TRBV6-1 to TRBJ1-3; TRBD1 is a possible D gene (5 bases). The germline V gene has CDR1 MNHNS and CDR2 SASEGT. With 6 bases removed from V and 4 bases from J, the gap between germline ends came to 10 bases. The CDR3 runs to 13 residues. CDR3 bases: TGTGCCAGCAGGGGGACGTCCGGAAACACCATATATTTT. Translated, it gives CASRGTSGNTIYF.

The V call is TRBV19, the J call TRBJ2-3, with 8 bases fitting TRBD2. The CDR3 loop spans 16 amino acids. Germline loops: CDR1 LNHDA, CDR2 SQIVND (reference sequence). V shed 3 bases and J 2 bases; nucleotides not matched to a gene: 7. Here the CDR3 DNA reads TGTGCCAGTAGTATCGGTCTAGCGGGCATCACAGATACGCAGTATTTT. Its protein is CASSIGLAGITDTQYF.

This clone was seen only once. V is TRBV18 and J is TRBJ2-7; 7 bases agree with TRBD1. The CDR3 loop spans 13 amino acids. CDR1 KGHSH and CDR2 LQKENI come from the germline V gene. With V trimmed by 2 bases and J by 3 bases, 1 base remained unmatched. For the CDR3, the DNA is TGTGCCAGCTCACCAGGGACAGACTACGAGCAGTACTTC. It encodes CASSPGTDYEQYF.

The gene calls are TRBV7-9 and TRBJ2-1; possible D gene TRBD2, 5 bases. The CDR3 contains 15 residues. Germline V gene lookup returns CDR1 SEHNR and CDR2 FQNEAQ (reference sequence). With 6 bases removed from V and 4 bases from J, the gap between germline ends came to 16 bases. Here the CDR3 DNA reads TGTGCCAGCAGGACTGTTGGCGGGTCTTACAATGAGCAGTTCTTC. Translation gives CASRTVGGSYNEQFF.

The gene calls are TRBV7-6 and TRBJ2-2; D gene uncertain. The CDR3 runs to 14 residues. Germline CDR1 SGHVS, CDR2 FNYEAQ. Trimming took off 5 bases at V and 4 bases at J, with 11 bases between the two ends. The CDR3 DNA is TGTGCCAGCAGCGGGCTAGGGCTCACCGGGGAGCTGTTTTTT. It translates to CASSGLGLTGELFF.

A few counts support this clone. This sequence joins TRBV19 and TRBJ1-2, with TRBD1 matching over 9 bases. CDR3 length equals 15 residues. The junction had 8 bases not matched to a gene; V was cut back by 5 bases and J by 4 bases. Germline lookup yields CDR1 LNHDA and CDR2 SQIVND (reference sequence). The CDR3 spells CASSSPGQGVYGYTF. The CDR3 DNA sequence: TGTGCCAGTAGTTCGCCGGGACAGGGTGTCTATGGCTACACCTTC.